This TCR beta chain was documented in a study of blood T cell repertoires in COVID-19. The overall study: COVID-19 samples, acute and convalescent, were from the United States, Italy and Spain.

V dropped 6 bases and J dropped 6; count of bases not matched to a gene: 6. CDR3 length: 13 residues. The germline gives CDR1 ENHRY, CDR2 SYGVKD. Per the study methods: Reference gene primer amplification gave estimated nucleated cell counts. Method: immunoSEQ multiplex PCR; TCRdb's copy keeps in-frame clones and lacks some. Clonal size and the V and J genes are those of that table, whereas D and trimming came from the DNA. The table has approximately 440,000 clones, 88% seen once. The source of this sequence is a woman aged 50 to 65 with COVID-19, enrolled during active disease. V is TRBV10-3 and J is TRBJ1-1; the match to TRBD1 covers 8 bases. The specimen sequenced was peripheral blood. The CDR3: CAISGQGSAEAFF. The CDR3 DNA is TGTGCCATCAGCGGACAGGGATCGGCTGAAGCTTTCTTT.